The 7 T cell receptor beta chains given below trace back to one sample, sequenced in a study of early T cells in non-severe SARS-CoV-2 infection. A single record per CDR3 protein comes from TCRdb applying MiXCR to the 5' RACE reads. Of over 50,000 distinct CDR3 sequences in the sample, 10% to 15% were seen once. Sequencing used whole blood. The receptors derive from an adult who was a healthcare worker with PCR-confirmed SARS-CoV-2 infection or an uninfected control (not recorded which).

This clonotype has ten or more counts. This chain joins TRBV7-2 and TRBJ2-1; 14 bases align to TRBD2. Germline V gives CDR1 SGHTA, CDR2 FQGNSA. Germline trimming cut 4 bases from V and 10 bases from J; bases unmatched to any gene: 6. The CDR3 extends over 15 amino acids. CDR3 in amino acids: CASSSGLAGVGEQFF. In DNA, the CDR3 is TGTGCCAGCAGCTCGGGACTAGCGGGGGTAGGGGAGCAGTTCTTC.

This clonotype has ten or more counts. The chain has TRBV7-3 and TRBJ1-1; no firm D call. The V end lost 3 bases, the J end lost 1 base, and 9 bases lay between the germline ends. Germline lookup yields CDR1 SGHTA and CDR2 FQGTGA. This CDR3 is 14 amino acids long. The chain's CDR3 is CASSLGRSNTEAFF. CDR3 nucleotide sequence: TGTGCCAGCAGCTTGGGCAGGTCGAACACTGAAGCTTTCTTT.

This clonotype was counted at least ten times. This chain links TRBV20-1 with TRBJ1-1; maybe TRBD1 (6 bases). Trimming shortened V by 3 bases and J by 10 bases, and 18 bases separated the two germline ends. This CDR3 is built from 13 residues. Germline V gene sequence: CDR1 DFQATT, CDR2 SNEGSKA (reference sequence). CDR3 in amino acids: CSARDEGGARAFF. For the CDR3, the DNA is TGCAGTGCTAGGGACGAAGGGGGGGCCCGAGCTTTCTTT.

The gene calls are TRBV6-5 and TRBJ1-1, with D unresolved. This CDR3 is 14 amino acids long. V lost 5 bases and J 10 bases, leaving 20 bases between the germline ends. The germline gives CDR1 MNHEY, CDR2 SVGAGI. The CDR3 DNA reads TGTGCCAGCAGTCAGGACCTGGAGGGTTTTCCAGCTTTCTTT. As protein: CASSQDLEGFPAFF.

This clonotype was counted at least ten times. This sequence joins TRBV14 and TRBJ1-2; no firm D call. V was cut by 0 bases and J by 6 bases, with 11 bases left in between. Germline values: CDR1 SGHDN, CDR2 FVKESK. The length of the CDR3 is 14 residues. The chain's CDR3 is CASSQDTKYHGYTF. CDR3 DNA: TGTGCCAGCAGCCAAGATACGAAATACCATGGCTACACCTTC. Combining the CDR3 with reference TRBV14 and TRBJ1-2 gives the whole variable domain EAGVTQFPSHSVIEKGQTVTLRCDPISGHDNLYWYRRVMGKEIKFLLHFVKESKQDESGMPNNRFLAERTGGTYSTLKVQPAELEDSGVYFCASSQDTKYHGYTFGSGTRLTVV.

This sequence joins TRBV29-1 and TRBJ2-7, with 8 nucleotides matching TRBD1. The V and J ends lost 4 bases and 3 bases, in that order; junction bases with no gene match: 8. Per the germline V gene, CDR1 is SQVTM and CDR2 is ANQGSEA. The CDR3 length is 14 residues. CDR3 coding DNA: TGCAGCGTTGTCTCCACAGGGGGTATCTACGAGCAGTACTTC. It codes for CSVVSTGGIYEQYF.

A few counts support this clonotype. The chain carries TRBV20-1 and TRBJ2-3; 10 bases align to TRBD1. V was clipped by 0 bases and J by 1 base; unmatched bases: 7. Germline V gene data show CDR1 as DFQATT and CDR2 as SNEGSKA (reference sequence). The CDR3 is made up of 17 amino acids. The CDR3 spells CSARDTGTGVGTDTQYF. CDR3 nucleotide sequence: TGCAGTGCTAGAGATACCGGGACAGGGGTCGGCACAGATACGCAGTATTTT.